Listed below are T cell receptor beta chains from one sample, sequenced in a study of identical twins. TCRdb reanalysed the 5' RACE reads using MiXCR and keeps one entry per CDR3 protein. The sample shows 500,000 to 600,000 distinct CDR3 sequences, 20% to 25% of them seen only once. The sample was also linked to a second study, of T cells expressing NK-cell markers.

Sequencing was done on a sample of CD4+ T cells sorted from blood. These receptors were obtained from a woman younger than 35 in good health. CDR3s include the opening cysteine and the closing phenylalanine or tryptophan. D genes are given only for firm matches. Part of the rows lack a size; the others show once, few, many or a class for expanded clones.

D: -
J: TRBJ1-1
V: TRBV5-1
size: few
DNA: TGCGCCAGCAGCCCCCCGGCAGGGTCCACTGAAGCTTTCTTT
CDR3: CASSPPAGSTEAFF

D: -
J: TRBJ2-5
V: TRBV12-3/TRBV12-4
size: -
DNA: TGTGCCAGCAGGTCAACCGGGACGCCTTATGGGACCCAGTACTTC
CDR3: CASRSTGTPYGTQYF

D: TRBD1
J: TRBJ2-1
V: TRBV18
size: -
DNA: TGTGCCAGCTCCCGCATCGCCACGGACAGGCGTGAGCAGTTCTTC
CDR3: CASSRIATDRREQFF

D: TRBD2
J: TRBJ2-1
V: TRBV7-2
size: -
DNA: TGTGCCAGCAGCTTAGGCGGGAGTTTTGAGCAGTTCTTC
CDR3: CASSLGGSFEQFF

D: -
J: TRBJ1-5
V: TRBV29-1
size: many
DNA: TGCAGCGTTGCGGGCTATAGCAATCAGCCCCAGCATTTT
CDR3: CSVAGYSNQPQHF

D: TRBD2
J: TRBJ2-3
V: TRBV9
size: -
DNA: TGTGCCAGCAGCGAAAAAATAGCGGGAGGTGGGGCAGATACGCAGTATTTT
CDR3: CASSEKIAGGGADTQYF

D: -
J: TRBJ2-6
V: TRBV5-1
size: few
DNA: TGCGCCAGCAGCTTTCAGAGCTCTGGGGCCAACGTCCTGACTTTC
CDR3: CASSFQSSGANVLTF

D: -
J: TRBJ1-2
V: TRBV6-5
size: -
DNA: TGTGCCAGCAGTTCCACAGGCCTCTATGGCTACACCTTC
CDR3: CASSSTGLYGYTF

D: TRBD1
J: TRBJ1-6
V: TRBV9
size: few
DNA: TGTGCCAGCAGCGTAGAGGGACAGGGGAGTTCACCCCTCCACTTT
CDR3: CASSVEGQGSSPLHF

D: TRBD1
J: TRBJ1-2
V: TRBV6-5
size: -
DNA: TGTGCCAGCAGCGACAGGGCGGCTAACTATGGCTACACCTTC
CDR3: CASSDRAANYGYTF

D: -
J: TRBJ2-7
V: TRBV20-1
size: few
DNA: TGCAGTGCTAGTACAAGGGAAGGCGAGCAGTACTTC
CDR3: CSASTREGEQYF

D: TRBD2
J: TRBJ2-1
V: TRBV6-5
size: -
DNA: TGTGCCAGCAGTTTCGGAGGGACTACGGGTGAGCAGTTCTTC
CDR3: CASSFGGTTGEQFF

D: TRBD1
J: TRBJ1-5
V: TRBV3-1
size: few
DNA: TGTGCCAGCAGCGCTGGACAGGGTAATCAGCCCCAGCATTTT
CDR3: CASSAGQGNQPQHF

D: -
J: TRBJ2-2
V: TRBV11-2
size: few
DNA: TGTGCCAGCAGCAGGGCTGCGACCGGGGAGCTGTTTTTT
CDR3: CASSRAATGELFF

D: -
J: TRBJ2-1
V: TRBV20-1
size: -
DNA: TGCAGTGCCCCTCTCGGGGGCGGATCCTACAATGAGCAGTTCTTC
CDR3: CSAPLGGGSYNEQFF

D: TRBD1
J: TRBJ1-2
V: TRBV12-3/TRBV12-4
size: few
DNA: TGTGCCAGCAGTCGGGACAGGGAGACGTTTGTCTATGGCTACACCTTC
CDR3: CASSRDRETFVYGYTF

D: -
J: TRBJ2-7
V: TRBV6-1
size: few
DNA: TGTGCCAGCACCAAGGTAGCCCAAGCCTACGAGCAGTACTTC
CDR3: CASTKVAQAYEQYF

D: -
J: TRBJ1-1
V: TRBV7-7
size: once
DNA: TGTGCTAGCAACTCGGGCACTGAAGCTTTCTTT
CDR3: CASNSGTEAFF

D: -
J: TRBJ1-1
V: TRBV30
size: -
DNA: TGTGCCTCCCGGCGCCCAAACACTGAAGCTTTCTTT
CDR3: CASRRPNTEAFF

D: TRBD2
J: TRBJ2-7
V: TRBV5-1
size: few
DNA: TGCGCCAGCAGCCCCGGACTAGCGGGGGCCCACGAGCAGCAGTACTTC
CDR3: CASSPGLAGAHEQQYF

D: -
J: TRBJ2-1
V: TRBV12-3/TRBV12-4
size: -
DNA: TGTGCCAGCAGTACGGGACCCCACAGATACAATGAGCAGTTCTTC
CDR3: CASSTGPHRYNEQFF

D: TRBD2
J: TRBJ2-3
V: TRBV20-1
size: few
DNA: TGCAGTGTAGGGACTAGCGGCGGCACAGATACGCAGTATTTT
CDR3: CSVGTSGGTDTQYF

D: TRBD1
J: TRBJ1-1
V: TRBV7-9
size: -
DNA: TGTGCCAGCAGCTTAGGGGGACAGAGAACGAACACTGAAGCTTTCTTT
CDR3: CASSLGGQRTNTEAFF

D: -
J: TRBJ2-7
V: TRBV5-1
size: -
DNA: TGCGCCAGCAGCTTGTGGGATTCGGGTGAGCAGTACTTC
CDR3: CASSLWDSGEQYF

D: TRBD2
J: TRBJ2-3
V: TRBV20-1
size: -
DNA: TGCAGTGCTTCGACTAGCGGGGGGTACTCTAGCACAGATACGCAGTATTTT
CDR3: CSASTSGGYSSTDTQYF

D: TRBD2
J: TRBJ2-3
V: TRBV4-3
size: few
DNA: TGCGCCAGCAGCCCGGAAGGGACTAGCGGGAGTTTCGATACGCAGTATTTT
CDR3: CASSPEGTSGSFDTQYF

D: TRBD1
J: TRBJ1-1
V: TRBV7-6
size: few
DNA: TGTGCCAGCAGCTTGATACAGGGGGCTAGCGGGAACACTGAAGCTTTCTTT
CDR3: CASSLIQGASGNTEAFF

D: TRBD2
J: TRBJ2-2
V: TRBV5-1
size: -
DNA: TGCGCCAGCAGCCTGACTAGCGGGGCGTCCACCGGGGAGCTGTTTTTT
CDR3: CASSLTSGASTGELFF

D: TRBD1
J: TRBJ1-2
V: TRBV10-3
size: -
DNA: TGTGCCATCAGTGACTCCTGGACAGGGGATGGCTACACCTTC
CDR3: CAISDSWTGDGYTF

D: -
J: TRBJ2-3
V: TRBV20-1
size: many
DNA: TGCAGTGCTACCTTCACAGATACGCAGTATTTT
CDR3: CSATFTDTQYF

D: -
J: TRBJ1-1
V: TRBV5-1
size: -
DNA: TGCGCCAGCAGCCTCCTCGCCGGGGTGAACACTGAAGCTTTCTTT
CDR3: CASSLLAGVNTEAFF